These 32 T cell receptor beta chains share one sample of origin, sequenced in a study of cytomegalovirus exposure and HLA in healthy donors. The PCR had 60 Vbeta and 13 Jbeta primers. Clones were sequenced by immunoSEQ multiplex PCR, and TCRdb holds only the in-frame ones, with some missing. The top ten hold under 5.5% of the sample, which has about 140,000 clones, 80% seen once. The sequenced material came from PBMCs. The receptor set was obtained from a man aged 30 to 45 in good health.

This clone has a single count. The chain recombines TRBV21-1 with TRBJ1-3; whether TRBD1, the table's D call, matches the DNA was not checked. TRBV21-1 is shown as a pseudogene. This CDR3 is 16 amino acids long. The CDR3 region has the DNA TGTGCCAGCAGCAAGTCGCAGGGGGCTTATGGAAACACCATATATTTT. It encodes CASSKSQGAYGNTIYF.

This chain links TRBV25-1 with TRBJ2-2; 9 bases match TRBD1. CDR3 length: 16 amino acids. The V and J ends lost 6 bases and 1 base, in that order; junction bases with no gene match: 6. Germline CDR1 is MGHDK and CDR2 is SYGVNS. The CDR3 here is CASRVTGQGNTGELFF. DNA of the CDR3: TGTGCCAGCAGGGTAACGGGACAGGGGAACACCGGGGAGCTGTTTTTT.

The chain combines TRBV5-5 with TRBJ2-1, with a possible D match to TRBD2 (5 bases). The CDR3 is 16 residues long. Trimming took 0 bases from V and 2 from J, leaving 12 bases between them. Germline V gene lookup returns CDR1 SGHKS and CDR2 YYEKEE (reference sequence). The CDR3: CASSLVSGIAYNEQFF. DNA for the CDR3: TGTGCCAGCAGCTTGGTTTCGGGGATTGCCTACAATGAGCAGTTCTTC.

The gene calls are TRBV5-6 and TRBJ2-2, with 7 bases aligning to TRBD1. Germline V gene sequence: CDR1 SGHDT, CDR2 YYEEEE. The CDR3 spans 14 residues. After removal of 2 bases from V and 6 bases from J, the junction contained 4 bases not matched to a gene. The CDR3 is CASSLLQGPGELFF. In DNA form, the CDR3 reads TGTGCCAGCAGCTTACTACAGGGGCCCGGGGAGCTGTTTTTT.

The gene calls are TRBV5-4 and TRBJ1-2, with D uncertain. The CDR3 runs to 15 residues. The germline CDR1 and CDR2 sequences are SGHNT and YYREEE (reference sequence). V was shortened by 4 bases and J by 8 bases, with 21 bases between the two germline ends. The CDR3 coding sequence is TGTGCCAGCAGCGAGTCCCTCGCGGTACTTGGGGGCTACACCTTC. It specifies CASSESLAVLGGYTF.

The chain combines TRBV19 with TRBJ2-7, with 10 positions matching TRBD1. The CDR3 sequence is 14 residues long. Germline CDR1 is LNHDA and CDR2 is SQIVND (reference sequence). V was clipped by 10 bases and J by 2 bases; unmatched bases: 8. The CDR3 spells CATSAGTGAYEQYF. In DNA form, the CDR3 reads TGTGCCACTTCGGCCGGGACAGGGGCCTACGAGCAGTACTTC.

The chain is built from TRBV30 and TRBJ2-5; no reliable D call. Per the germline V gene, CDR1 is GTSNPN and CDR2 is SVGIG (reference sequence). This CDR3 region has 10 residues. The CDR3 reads CASEAETQYF. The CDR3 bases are TGTGCTTCCGAAGCTGAGACCCAGTACTTC.

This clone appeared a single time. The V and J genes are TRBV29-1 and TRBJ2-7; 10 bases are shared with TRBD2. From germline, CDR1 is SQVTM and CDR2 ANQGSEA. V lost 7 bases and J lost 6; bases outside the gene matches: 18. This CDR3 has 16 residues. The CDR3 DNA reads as TGCAGCGCCCAAGGTGCTAGCGGGAGAAGTCTGGGCGAGCAGTACTTC. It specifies CSAQGASGRSLGEQYF.

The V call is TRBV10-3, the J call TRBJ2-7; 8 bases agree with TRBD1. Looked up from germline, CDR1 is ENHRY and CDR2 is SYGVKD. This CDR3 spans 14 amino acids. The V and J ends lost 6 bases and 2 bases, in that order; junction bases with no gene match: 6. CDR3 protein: CAIRNRGDPYEQYF. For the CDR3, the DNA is TGTGCCATCAGAAACAGGGGGGACCCCTACGAGCAGTACTTC.

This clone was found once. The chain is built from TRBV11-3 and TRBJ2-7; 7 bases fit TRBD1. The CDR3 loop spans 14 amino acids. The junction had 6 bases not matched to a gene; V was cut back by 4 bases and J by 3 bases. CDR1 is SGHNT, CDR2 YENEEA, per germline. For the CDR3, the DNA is TGTGCCAGCAGCTCCAGGGGGTTCCTCTACGAGCAGTACTTC. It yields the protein CASSSRGFLYEQYF.

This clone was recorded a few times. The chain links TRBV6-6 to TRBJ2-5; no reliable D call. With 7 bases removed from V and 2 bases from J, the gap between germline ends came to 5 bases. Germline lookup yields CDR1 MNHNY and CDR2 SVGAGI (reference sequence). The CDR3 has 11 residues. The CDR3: CASKTQETQYF. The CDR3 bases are TGTGCCAGCAAGACACAAGAGACCCAGTACTTC.

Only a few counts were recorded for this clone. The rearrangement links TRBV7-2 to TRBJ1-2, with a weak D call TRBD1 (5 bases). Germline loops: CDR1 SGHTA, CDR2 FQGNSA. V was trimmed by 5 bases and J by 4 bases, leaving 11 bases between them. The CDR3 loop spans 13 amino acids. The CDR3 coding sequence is TGTGCCAGCAGCACCCAGGGCAGCTATGGCTACACCTTC. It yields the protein CASSTQGSYGYTF.

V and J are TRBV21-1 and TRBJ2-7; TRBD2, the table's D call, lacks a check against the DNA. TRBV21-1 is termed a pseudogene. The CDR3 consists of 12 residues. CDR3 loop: CASSNSGNEQYF. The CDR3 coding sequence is TGTGCCAGCAGCAATAGCGGAAACGAGCAGTACTTC.

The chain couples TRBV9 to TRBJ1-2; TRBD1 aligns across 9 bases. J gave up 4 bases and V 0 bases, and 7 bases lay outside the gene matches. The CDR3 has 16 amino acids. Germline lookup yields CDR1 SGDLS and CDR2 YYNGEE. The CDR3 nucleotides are TGTGCCAGCAGCGTAGCAGGGACAGGGAGTGGCTATGGCTACACCTTC. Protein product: CASSVAGTGSGYGYTF. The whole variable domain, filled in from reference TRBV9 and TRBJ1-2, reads DSGVTQTPKHLITATGQRVTLRCSPRSGDLSVYWYQQSLDQGLQFLIQYYNGEERAKGNILERFSAQQFPDLHSELNLSSLELGDSALYFCASSVAGTGSGYGYTFGSGTRLTVV.

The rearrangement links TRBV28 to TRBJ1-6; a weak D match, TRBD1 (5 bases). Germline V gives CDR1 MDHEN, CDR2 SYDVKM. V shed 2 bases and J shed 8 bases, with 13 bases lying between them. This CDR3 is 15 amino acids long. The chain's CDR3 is CASSLDQGGDSPLHF. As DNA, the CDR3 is TGTGCCAGCAGTTTAGATCAGGGAGGGGATTCACCCCTCCACTTT.

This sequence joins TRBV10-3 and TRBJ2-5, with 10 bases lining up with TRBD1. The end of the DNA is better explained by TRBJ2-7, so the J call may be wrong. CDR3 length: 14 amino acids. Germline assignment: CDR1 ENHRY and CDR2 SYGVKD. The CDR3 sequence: CATGDRGLSYEQYF. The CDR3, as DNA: TGTGCCACCGGGGACAGGGGACTCTCCTACGAGCAGTACTTC.

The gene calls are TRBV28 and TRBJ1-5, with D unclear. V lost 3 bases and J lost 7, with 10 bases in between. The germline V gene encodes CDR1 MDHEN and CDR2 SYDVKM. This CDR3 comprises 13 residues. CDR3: CASSLPGWQPQHF. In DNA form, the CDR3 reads TGTGCCAGCAGTTTGCCCGGTTGGCAGCCCCAGCATTTT.

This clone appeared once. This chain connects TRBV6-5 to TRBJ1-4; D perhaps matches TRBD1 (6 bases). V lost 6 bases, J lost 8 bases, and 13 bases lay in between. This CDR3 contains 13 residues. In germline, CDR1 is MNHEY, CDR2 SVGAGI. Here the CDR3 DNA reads TGTGCCAGCAGCCGGGGGGGGCGGGAAAAACTGTTTTTT. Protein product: CASSRGGREKLFF.

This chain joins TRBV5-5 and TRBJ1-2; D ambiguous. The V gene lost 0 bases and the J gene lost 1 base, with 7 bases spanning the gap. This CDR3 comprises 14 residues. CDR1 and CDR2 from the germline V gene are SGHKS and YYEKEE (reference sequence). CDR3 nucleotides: TGTGCCAGCAGCTTGGAGTCAGATAACTATGGCTACACCTTC. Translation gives CASSLESDNYGYTF.

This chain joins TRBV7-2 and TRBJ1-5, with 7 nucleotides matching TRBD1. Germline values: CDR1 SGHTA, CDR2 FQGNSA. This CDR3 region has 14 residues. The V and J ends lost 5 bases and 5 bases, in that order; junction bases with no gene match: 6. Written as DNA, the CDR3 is TGTGCCAGCAGCACGGGGGACAGATATCAGCCCCAGCATTTT. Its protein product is CASSTGDRYQPQHF.

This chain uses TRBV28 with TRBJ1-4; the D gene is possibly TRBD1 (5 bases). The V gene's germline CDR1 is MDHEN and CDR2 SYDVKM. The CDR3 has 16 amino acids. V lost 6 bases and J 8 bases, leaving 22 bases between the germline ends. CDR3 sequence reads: CASSLWRMGGGEKLFF. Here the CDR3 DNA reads TGTGCCAGCAGCCTATGGAGGATGGGGGGTGGCGAAAAACTGTTTTTT.

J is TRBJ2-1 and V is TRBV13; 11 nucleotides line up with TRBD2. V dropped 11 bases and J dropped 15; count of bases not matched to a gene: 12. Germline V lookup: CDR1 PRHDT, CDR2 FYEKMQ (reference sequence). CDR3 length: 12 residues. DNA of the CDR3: TGTGCCGGAGGGGTAGCGGGAGGGCACACGTTCTTC. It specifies CAGGVAGGHTFF.

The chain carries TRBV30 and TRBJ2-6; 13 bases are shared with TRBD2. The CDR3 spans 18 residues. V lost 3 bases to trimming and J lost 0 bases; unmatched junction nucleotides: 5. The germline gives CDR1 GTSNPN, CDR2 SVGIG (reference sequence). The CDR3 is CAWRGTSGASSGANVLTF. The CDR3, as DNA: TGTGCCTGGAGGGGGACTAGCGGGGCTAGCTCTGGGGCCAACGTCCTGACTTTC.

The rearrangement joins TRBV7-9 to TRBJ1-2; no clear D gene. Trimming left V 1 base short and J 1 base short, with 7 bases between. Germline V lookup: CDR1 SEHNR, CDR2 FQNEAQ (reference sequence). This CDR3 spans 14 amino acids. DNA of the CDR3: TGTGCCAGCAGCTTAGTTGGGCTTAACTATGGCTACACCTTC. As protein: CASSLVGLNYGYTF. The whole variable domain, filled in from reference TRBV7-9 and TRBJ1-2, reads DTGVSQNPRHKITKRGQNVTFRCDPISEHNRLYWYRQTLGQGPEFLTYFQNEAQLEKSRLLSDRFSAERPKGSFSTLEIQRTEQGDSAMYLCASSLVGLNYGYTFGSGTRLTVV.

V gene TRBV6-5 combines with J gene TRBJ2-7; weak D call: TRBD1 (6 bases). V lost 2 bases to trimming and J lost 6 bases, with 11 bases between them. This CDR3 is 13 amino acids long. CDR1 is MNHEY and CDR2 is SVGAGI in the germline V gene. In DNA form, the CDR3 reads TGTGCCAGCAGTTACCAGGGGTCTAGCGAGCAGTACTTC. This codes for CASSYQGSSEQYF.

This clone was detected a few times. The CDR3 DNA reads TGTGCCAGCAGTGAATTGGAGGGAAGGGGGAACACTGAAGCTTTCTTT. Translated, it gives CASSELEGRGNTEAFF. The genes are TRBV25-1 and TRBJ1-1; D may be TRBD1 (5 bases). The CDR3 runs 16 residues. Germline lookup yields CDR1 MGHDK and CDR2 SYGVNS. Trimming took off 1 base at V and 1 base at J, with 13 bases between the two ends.

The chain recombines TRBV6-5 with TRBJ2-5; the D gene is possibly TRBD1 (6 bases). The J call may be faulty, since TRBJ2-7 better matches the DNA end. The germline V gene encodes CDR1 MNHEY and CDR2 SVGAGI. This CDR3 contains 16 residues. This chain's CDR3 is CASSSSSARGSYEQYF. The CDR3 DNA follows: TGTGCCAGCAGTTCCAGTAGCGCGAGGGGGTCCTACGAGCAGTACTTC.

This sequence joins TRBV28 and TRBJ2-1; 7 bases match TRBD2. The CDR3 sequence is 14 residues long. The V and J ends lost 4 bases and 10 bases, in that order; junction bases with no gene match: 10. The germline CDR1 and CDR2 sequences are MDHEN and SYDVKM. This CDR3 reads CASSSGGSLREQFF. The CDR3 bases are TGTGCCAGCAGTTCCGGGGGGTCGCTGAGGGAGCAGTTCTTC.

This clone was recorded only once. This CDR3 is CASSRGGNQPQHF. For the CDR3, the DNA is TGTGCCAGTAGCAGAGGGGGTAATCAGCCCCAGCATTTT. The chain has TRBV19 and TRBJ1-5; a possible D gene is TRBD1 (6 bases). Trimming took 6 bases from V and 4 from J, leaving 10 bases between them. The CDR3 spans 13 residues. Per germline, CDR1 LNHDA and CDR2 SQIVND (reference sequence).

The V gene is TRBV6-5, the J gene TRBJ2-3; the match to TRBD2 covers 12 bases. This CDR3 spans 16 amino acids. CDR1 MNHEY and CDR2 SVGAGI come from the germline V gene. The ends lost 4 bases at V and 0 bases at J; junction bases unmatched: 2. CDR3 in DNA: TGTGCCAGCAGTTGGACTAGCGGGACGAGCACAGATACGCAGTATTTT. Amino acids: CASSWTSGTSTDTQYF.

This CDR3 is CATSRYGTGKRNTEAFF. DNA of the CDR3: TGTGCCACCAGCAGATACGGGACAGGGAAGCGAAACACTGAAGCTTTCTTT. The chain combines TRBV15 with TRBJ1-1; 9 positions match TRBD1. Germline V gene sequence: CDR1 LNHNV, CDR2 YYDKDF (reference sequence). The CDR3 is made up of 17 amino acids. Losses at the gene ends were 2 bases for V and 2 bases for J; bases not matched to a gene: 9. Full variable domain (remainder filled in from reference TRBV15 and TRBJ1-1): DAMVIQNPRYQVTQFGKPVTLSCSQTLNHNVMYWYQQKSSQAPKLLFHYYDKDFNNEADTPDNFQSRRPNTSFCFLDIRSPGLGDTAMYLCATSRYGTGKRNTEAFFGQGTRLTVV.

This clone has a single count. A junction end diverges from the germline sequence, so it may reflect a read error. The CDR3 protein is CTSSETSGNTGELFF. CDR3 sequence (DNA): TGTACCAGCAGCGAAACTAGCGGAAACACCGGGGAGCTGTTTTTT. V is TRBV7-9 and J is TRBJ2-2; 8 nucleotides align to TRBD2. CDR1 SEHNR and CDR2 FQNEAQ come from the germline V gene (reference sequence). The CDR3 is 15 residues long.